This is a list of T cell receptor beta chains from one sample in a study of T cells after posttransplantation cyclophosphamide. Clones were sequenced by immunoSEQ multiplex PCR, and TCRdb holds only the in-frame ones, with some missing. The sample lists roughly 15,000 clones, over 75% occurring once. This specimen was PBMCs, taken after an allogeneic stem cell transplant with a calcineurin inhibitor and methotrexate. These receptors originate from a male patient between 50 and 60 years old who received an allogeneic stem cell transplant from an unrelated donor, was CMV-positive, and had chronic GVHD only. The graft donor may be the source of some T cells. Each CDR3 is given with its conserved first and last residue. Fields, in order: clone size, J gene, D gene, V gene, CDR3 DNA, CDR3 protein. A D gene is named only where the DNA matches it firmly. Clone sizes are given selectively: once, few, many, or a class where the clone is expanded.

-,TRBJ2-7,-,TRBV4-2,TGTGCCAGCAGCCAAGAGAGACAGGCAGTCTACGAGCAGTACTTC,CASSQERQAVYEQYF
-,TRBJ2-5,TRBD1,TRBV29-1,TGCAGCGTTCCGGGACAGGGACTTCAAGAGACCCAGTACTTC,CSVPGQGLQETQYF
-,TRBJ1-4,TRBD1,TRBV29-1,TGCAGCGCCGAACCGGACAGGGAGGGTGAAAAACTGTTTTTT,CSAEPDREGEKLFF
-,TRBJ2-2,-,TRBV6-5,TGTGCCAGCAGTTACGGGGCAGCCACCGGGGAGCTGTTTTTT,CASSYGAATGELFF
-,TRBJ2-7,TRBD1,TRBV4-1,TGCGCCAGCAGCCAAGAAGAAAGCGTCGGGACAGGGGGCTACGAGCAGTACTTC,CASSQEESVGTGGYEQYF
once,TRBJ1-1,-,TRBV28,TGTGCCAGCAGTCCCAGGGGAAGGGGGAACACTGAAGCTTTCTTT,CASSPRGRGNTEAFF
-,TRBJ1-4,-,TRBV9,TGTGCCAGCAGCGTAGGTACGACAGGTGATAATGAAAAACTGTTTTTT,CASSVGTTGDNEKLFF
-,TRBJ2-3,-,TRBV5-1,TGCGCCAGCGCCGAGGGGGTGCTACAGTCAGATACGCAGTATTTT,CASAEGVLQSDTQYF
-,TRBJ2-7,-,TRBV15,TGTGCCACCAGCAGAGGGGCGGGTGCCTACGAGCAGTACTTC,CATSRGAGAYEQYF
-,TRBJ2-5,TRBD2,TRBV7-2,TGTGCCAGCAGCCCCAGGCGCAGCGGGTGGGGGGAGGGCCAAGAGACCCAGTACTTC,CASSPRRSGWGEGQETQYF
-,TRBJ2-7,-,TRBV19,TGTGCCAGTTCTTCATGGGGCAGACCCTACGAGCAGTACTTC,CASSSWGRPYEQYF
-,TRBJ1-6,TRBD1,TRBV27,TGTGCCAGCAGTTTATCTGGACAGGGGAGTTCACCCCTCCACTTT,CASSLSGQGSSPLHF
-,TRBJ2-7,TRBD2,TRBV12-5,TGTGCTAGTGGTTTCGCAACTAGCGGGAGTCTTTACGAGCAGTACTTC,CASGFATSGSLYEQYF
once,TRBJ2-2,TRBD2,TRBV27,TGTGCCAGCGGCTCTCCGGGACTAGACATCACCGGGGAGCTGTTTTTT,CASGSPGLDITGELFF
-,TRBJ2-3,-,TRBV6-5,TGTGCCAGCAGTCTTGGACAGATGAGCACAGATACGCAGTATTTT,CASSLGQMSTDTQYF
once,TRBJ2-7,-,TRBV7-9,TGTGCCAGCAGCCCCAGGGGGAGGTACGAGCAGTACTTC,CASSPRGRYEQYF
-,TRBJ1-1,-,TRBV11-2,TGTGCCAGCAGCTTGTACATGAACACTGAAGCTTTCTTT,CASSLYMNTEAFF
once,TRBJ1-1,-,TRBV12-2,TGTGCAAGTCGCTTAGCGTCCCAGGGGGCAAGGGTAAGGAACACTGAAGCTTTCTTT,CASRLASQGARVRNTEAFF
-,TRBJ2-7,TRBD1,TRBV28,TGTGCCAGCAGTTCGGGACAGGGAACCTACGAGCAGTACTTC,CASSSGQGTYEQYF
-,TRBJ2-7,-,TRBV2,TGTGCCAGCAGGGAGGGACTTCTAGCCTACGAGCAGTACTTC,CASREGLLAYEQYF
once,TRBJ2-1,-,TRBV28,TGTGCCAGCAGTCCCGGGTCCTGGGGCTCCTCCTACAATGAGCAGTTCTTC,CASSPGSWGSSYNEQFF
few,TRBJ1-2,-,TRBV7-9,TGTGCCAGCACTCCGACAGACTATGGCTACACCTTC,CASTPTDYGYTF
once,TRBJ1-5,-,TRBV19,TGTGCCAGTAGCCCGGTATTGGGGGCAGGGAATCAGCCCCAGCATTTT,CASSPVLGAGNQPQHF
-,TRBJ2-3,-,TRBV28,TGTGCCAGCAGAGAGGGATGGGGCACAGATACGCAGTATTTT,CASREGWGTDTQYF
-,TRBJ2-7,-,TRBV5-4,TGTGCCAGCAGCTTACACCCCAGCTACGAGCAGTACTTC,CASSLHPSYEQYF
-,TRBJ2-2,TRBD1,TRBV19,TGTGCCAGTAGTACCGACAGGGTCCAAATTATAACCGGGGAGCTGTTTTTT,CASSTDRVQIITGELFF
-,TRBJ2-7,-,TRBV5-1,TGCGCCAGCAGCACAGGGACGCTTCCCTACGAGCAGTACTTC,CASSTGTLPYEQYF
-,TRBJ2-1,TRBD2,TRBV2,TGTGCCAGCTTTAGCGGGAGGGGCTACAATGAGCAGTTCTTC,CASFSGRGYNEQFF
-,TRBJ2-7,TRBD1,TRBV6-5,TGTGCCAGCAAAGGGACAGGTTCCTACGAGCAGTACTTC,CASKGTGSYEQYF
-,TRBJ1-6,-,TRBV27,TGTGCCAGCACCCCGGGTAATGCCCCTAATTCACCCCTCCACTTT,CASTPGNAPNSPLHF
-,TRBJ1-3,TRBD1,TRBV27,TGTGCCAGCAGTTTGTATCAGGGGGCATACACCATATATTTT,CASSLYQGAYTIYF